The following is a TCR beta chain sequence with its context. Its antigen is as yet unknown. The record originates from a study of cytomegalovirus exposure and HLA in healthy donors. About the research overall: Clustering assigned 81% of the roughly 370 genotyped donors to the Caucasian-associated ancestry cluster.

The PCR employed 60 Vbeta primers together with 13 Jbeta primers. Sequencing used immunoSEQ multiplex PCR; TCRdb keeps in-frame clones, though not all of them. The data contain approximately 170,000 clones, over 80% of them singletons. Study-wide results and caveats: Accurate prediction of most subjects' HLA-A and HLA-B alleles from TCR beta sequences was reported.

In germline, CDR1 is MGHDK, CDR2 SYGVNS. The V and J ends lost 1 base and 9 bases respectively, with 13 bases between them. The CDR3 length is 14 residues. The sample was PBMCs. The TCR was taken from a boy aged 2 to 10 in good health and CMV-seronegative. The chain has TRBV25-1 and TRBJ2-1; weak D call: TRBD1 (6 bases). This CDR3 reads CASSEFGTTGEQFF. CDR3 bases: TGTGCCAGCAGTGAATTCGGGACGACAGGTGAGCAGTTCTTC.